These T cell receptor beta chains were read from a single sample in a study of regulatory dendritic cells for organ transplantation. Generated by immunoSEQ multiplex PCR, the TCRdb table keeps only in-frame clones and is missing some. Here the sample spans 35,000 to 40,000 clones, just over 90% being singletons. The sample was naive CD8+ T cells from blood. The origin of the receptors is a human donor in good health. Each CDR3 is given without its conserved first and last residue.

J | V | length | CDR3
TRBJ2-5 | TRBV9 | 14 | ASSVGARGWQETQY
TRBJ2-7 | TRBV5-1 | 11 | ASSLVSGYEQY
TRBJ1-5 | TRBV2 | 16 | ASSVQRDSTYSNQPQH
TRBJ2-7 | TRBV11-2 | 15 | ASSLLSGGLIIYEQY
TRBJ2-5 | TRBV25-1 | 12 | ASSGEPYLRTQY
TRBJ1-2 | TRBV28 | 11 | ASSRTGLGGYT
TRBJ2-6 | TRBV5-6 | 13 | ASSLGGSGANVLT
TRBJ2-7 | TRBV4-3 | 13 | ASSHSTSEYYEQY
TRBJ1-1 | TRBV27 | 12 | ASSPRGGFAEAF
TRBJ2-7 | TRBV4-2 | 13 | ASSQGNTLSYEQY
TRBJ2-2 | TRBV9 | 12 | ASRLTGNTGELF
TRBJ2-5 | TRBV4-3 | 12 | ASSQAGGWETQY
TRBJ2-6 | TRBV11-2 | 14 | ATSGTGVSGANVLT
TRBJ1-4 | TRBV13 | 13 | ASSPPGQENEKLF
TRBJ2-1 | TRBV7-2 | 13 | ASSPSPTSYNEQF
TRBJ2-7 | TRBV2 | 12 | ASSDGARTYEQY
TRBJ1-1 | TRBV18 | 10 | ASSPTGVEAF
TRBJ1-4 | TRBV7-9 | 13 | ASSQGASVYEKLF
TRBJ2-1 | TRBV5-6 | 13 | ASSLVIAGDNEQF
TRBJ2-7 | TRBV29-1 | 12 | SVGSGTPSYEQY
TRBJ1-1 | TRBV7-9 | 11 | ASSPRGNTEAF
TRBJ1-4 | TRBV27 | 14 | ASRTGTWATNEKLF
TRBJ1-5 | TRBV19 | 12 | ASSIRDTNQPQH
TRBJ1-5 | TRBV19 | 11 | ARYHLEGQPQH
TRBJ2-7 | TRBV28 | 12 | ASSLEPGVNEQY
TRBJ1-1 | TRBV18 | 13 | ASSPPESPNTEAF
TRBJ2-2 | TRBV19 | 18 | ASIPLKIVREYFATGELF
TRBJ2-7 | TRBV28 | 12 | ASSLNRGLYEQY
TRBJ1-2 | TRBV4-1 | 11 | ASSQEGGYGYT
TRBJ1-1 | TRBV19 | 11 | ASSIRANTEAF
TRBJ1-5 | TRBV25-1 | 13 | ASSEWWGGRQPQH
TRBJ2-7 | TRBV27 | 14 | ASSPNFGGPFGEQY
TRBJ2-3 | TRBV19 | 13 | ASSIGTGGTDTQY
TRBJ1-1 | TRBV4-1 | 11 | ASSQVQAAQAF
TRBJ2-1 | TRBV7-6 | 13 | ASSLGGTGFNEQF
TRBJ2-2 | TRBV27 | 13 | ASSWQTRNTGELF
TRBJ2-5 | TRBV4-3 | 13 | ASSPGSVTQETQY
TRBJ1-3 | TRBV6-5 | 14 | ASSYYGYESGNTIY
TRBJ1-2 | TRBV28 | 12 | ASMEQQHPYGYT
TRBJ2-1 | TRBV28 | 14 | ASSPGPLEMYNEQF
TRBJ2-1 | TRBV7-3 | 13 | ASSLYETVYNEQF
TRBJ1-2 | TRBV6-5 | 12 | ASSSTQGYYGYT
TRBJ1-5 | TRBV27 | 11 | ASSLWMDQPQH
TRBJ1-2 | TRBV27 | 15 | ASSFLGTGNQKYGYT
TRBJ2-2 | TRBV7-3 | 12 | ASSFHGGAGELF
TRBJ1-1 | TRBV4-2 | 11 | AGGRNLNTEAF
TRBJ2-7 | TRBV5-4 | 11 | ASSHGGGVEQY
TRBJ1-5 | TRBV7-9 | 10 | ASSLDWEPQH
TRBJ2-7 | TRBV9 | 12 | ASSVGYTQYEQY
TRBJ2-2 | TRBV9 | 11 | ASTAGGTGELF
TRBJ1-2 | TRBV28 | 12 | ASSLRTGRYGYT
TRBJ1-6 | TRBV19 | 13 | ASSSQGHANSPLH
TRBJ1-2 | TRBV7-9 | 14 | ASSSRGAPSVDGYT
TRBJ1-2 | TRBV7-2 | 13 | ASSLKTWGLNGYT
TRBJ2-3 | TRBV13 | 15 | ASSLVHLGEGTDTQY
TRBJ2-1 | TRBV4-3 | 14 | ASSQDLAAAYNEQF